The rows below give T cell receptor beta chains drawn from one sample of a study of blood T cell repertoires in COVID-19. The protocol was immunoSEQ multiplex PCR, while the TCRdb copy is restricted to in-frame clones and leaves out a portion. The table records approximately 150,000 clones, approximately 85% of them present only once. The sequenced material came from peripheral blood. The receptors shown here come from a man aged 35-49 years with acute or convalescent COVID-19. The CDR3 runs from the conserved cysteine through the conserved F or W. Each record gives: V gene, clone size, J gene, D gene, CDR3 length, CDR3 DNA, CDR3 protein. A D gene is named only where the DNA matches it firmly. A row's size may be missing; if present it is once, few, many or a size class.

TRBV28	NA	TRBJ1-4	NA	17	TGTGCCAGCACCCCTGGGAGGGGAAAAGGGACTAATGAAAAACTGTTTTTT	CASTPGRGKGTNEKLFF
TRBV7-3	NA	TRBJ1-1	NA	13	TGTGCCAGCAGTCAACAGGGGAACACTGAAGCTTTCTTT	CASSQQGNTEAFF
TRBV12-3/TRBV12-4	NA	TRBJ2-7	TRBD1	13	TGTGCCAGCAGTTGGGACAGCCAGTACGAGCAGTACTTC	CASSWDSQYEQYF
TRBV5-6	NA	TRBJ2-3	TRBD2	15	TGTGCCAGCAGCCCCGGACTAGTTTTTACAGATACGCAGTATTTT	CASSPGLVFTDTQYF
TRBV6-5	NA	TRBJ2-1	TRBD1	14	TGTGCCAGCAGAGGACAGGGGCAGCAAAATGAGCAGTTCTTC	CASRGQGQQNEQFF
TRBV28	NA	TRBJ2-3	TRBD2	15	TGTGCCAGCAGTTTATCAGCGGGGTACACAGATACGCAGTATTTT	CASSLSAGYTDTQYF
TRBV7-2	NA	TRBJ2-1	NA	15	TGTGCCAGCAGCCAAGGGAGTGCAGCATATGATGAGCAGTTCTTC	CASSQGSAAYDEQFF
TRBV2	once	TRBJ1-2	NA	15	TGTGCCAGCAGTGACGACAGAAGTCCTGCGTATGGCTACACCTTC	CASSDDRSPAYGYTF
TRBV10-2	NA	TRBJ1-1	NA	14	TGCGCCAGCAGTGTACAGGGTATGAACACTGAAGCTTTCTTT	CASSVQGMNTEAFF
TRBV11-2	NA	TRBJ1-1	NA	11	TGTGCCAGCAGCGCGGCCGGGGAAGCTTTCTTT	CASSAAGEAFF
TRBV5-1	NA	TRBJ1-1	NA	16	TGCGCCAGCAGCTTGCGTTCGGGGGGCGGAAACACTGAAGCTTTCTTT	CASSLRSGGGNTEAFF
TRBV30	NA	TRBJ1-5	TRBD1	16	TGTGCCTGGACGGGACAGGGGGCCCGCTATCGTCAGCCCCAGCATTTT	CAWTGQGARYRQPQHF
TRBV6-2/TRBV6-3	NA	TRBJ2-1	TRBD2	15	TGTGCCAGCAGCCTACTAGCGGGCCCAGTGGATGAGCAGTTCTTC	CASSLLAGPVDEQFF
TRBV5-1	once	TRBJ1-6	NA	15	TGCGCCAGCAGCTTGCTATTCAGGGGCAATTCACCCCTCCACTTT	CASSLLFRGNSPLHF
TRBV5-6	NA	TRBJ2-7	NA	12	TGTGCCAGCAGCTCCCGGTCCTACGAGCAGTACTTC	CASSSRSYEQYF